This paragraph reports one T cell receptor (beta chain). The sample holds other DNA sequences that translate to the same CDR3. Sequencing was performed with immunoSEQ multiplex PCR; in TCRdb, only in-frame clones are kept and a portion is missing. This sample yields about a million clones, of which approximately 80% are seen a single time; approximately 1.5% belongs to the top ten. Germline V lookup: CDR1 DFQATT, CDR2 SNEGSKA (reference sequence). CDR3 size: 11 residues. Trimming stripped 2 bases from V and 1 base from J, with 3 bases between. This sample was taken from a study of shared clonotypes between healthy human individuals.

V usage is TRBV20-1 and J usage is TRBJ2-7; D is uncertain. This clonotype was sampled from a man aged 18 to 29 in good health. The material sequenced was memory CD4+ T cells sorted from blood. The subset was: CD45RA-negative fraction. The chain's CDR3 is CSARRSYEQYF. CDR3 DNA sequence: TGCAGTGCTAGACGGTCCTACGAGCAGTACTTC.